Shown below are 10 T cell receptor beta chains from a single sample sequenced in a study of CD8+ T cells in alopecia areata. The authors sorted pooled cutaneous lymph node cells using CD4, CD8alpha, NKG2D, NKG2ACE and other markers. Reverse transcribed after extraction, RNA yielded cDNA as the sequencing template. The data were produced by immunoSEQ multiplex PCR, yet TCRdb's version contains in-frame clones alone and is incomplete. Listed here are about 8,700 clones without any singletons, the top ten holding around 19%. Sequenced material: CD8+ T cells sorted from a lymph node. These receptor sequences come from a C3H/HeJ mouse with alopecia areata. Strain haplotype at MHC: H2-k.

Only a few counts were recorded for this clone. Mouse gene names and germline throughout. The read terminates 4 residues ahead of where the CDR3 ends, so the germline J gene completes it. The chain joins TRBV2 to TRBJ2-5; 10 bases agree with TRBD2. The length of the CDR3 is 12 residues. Germline values: CDR1 LGHNA, CDR2 YSYQKL. The CDR3 here is CARNWGGDTQYF. The CDR3 bases that were read are TGTGCCAGGAACTGGGGGGGTGAC.

This clone was counted ten times or more. Gene names and germline refer to mouse. The read falls 4 residues short of the CDR3 end, and the missing part is taken from the germline J gene. The rearrangement links TRBV19 to TRBJ1-2, with D maybe TRBD1 (5 bases). Germline assignment: CDR1 FNHDT and CDR2 SITEND (reference sequence). This CDR3 is built from 13 residues. Partial CDR3 DNA: TGTGCCAGCAGTCGGACTGGGGGAGAC. It translates to CASSRTGGD. The entire CDR3 protein is CASSRTGGDDYTF. Using reference TRBV19 and TRBJ1-2 for the parts outside the CDR3, the full variable domain is GGIITQTPKFLIGQEGQKLTLKCQQNFNHDTMYWYRQDSGKGLRLIYYSITENDLQKGDLSEGYDASREKKSSFSLTVTSAQKNEMAVFLCASSRTGGDDYTFGSGTRLLVI.

This clone was counted at least ten times. The gene names given are mouse names. The sequence runs out 4 residues before the end of the CDR3; the remainder is reconstructed from the germline J gene. The chain couples TRBV1 to TRBJ2-5; 8 bases align to TRBD1. Germline CDR1 and CDR2: NSQYPW and LRSPGD (reference sequence). The CDR3 consists of 15 residues. Incomplete CDR3 DNA: TGCACCTGCAGTGCCCCGCCACAGGGGGAAGAC. It specifies CTCSAPPQGED. In full, the CDR3 is CTCSAPPQGEDTQYF.

This clone was seen repeatedly, ten times or more. Gene names are mouse gene names. The read ends 4 residues shy of where the CDR3 ends; the end is completed using the germline J gene. The V call is TRBV1, the J call TRBJ1-1; 7 nucleotides line up with TRBD1. V was clipped by 5 bases and J by 4 bases; unmatched bases: 10. This CDR3 is built from 15 residues. Germline CDR1 and CDR2: NSQYPW and LRSPGD (reference sequence). CDR3 DNA (partial): TGCACCTGCAGTCTCCGACAGGGTAGAGGCACA. It translates to CTCSLRQGRGT. The complete CDR3 sequence is CTCSLRQGRGTEVFF. The variable domain in full, completed from reference TRBV1 and TRBJ1-1, reads VTLLEQNPRWRLVPRGQAVNLRCILKNSQYPWMSWYQQDLQKQLQWLFTLRSPGDKEVKSLPGADYLATRVTDTELRLQVANMSQGRTLYCTCSLRQGRGTEVFFGKGTRLTVV.

There are many counts of this clone. Germline and genes: mouse. The read halts 4 residues ahead of the CDR3 end, with the missing end drawn from the germline J gene. V gene TRBV13-1 combines with J gene TRBJ1-1; TRBD1 matches 7 bases. V lost 5 bases and J lost 1; bases outside the gene matches: 2. CDR1 NSHNY and CDR2 SYGAGN come from the germline V gene. The CDR3 totals 13 residues. This CDR3 is CASRRDRNTEVFF. The CDR3 DNA, read in part, is TGTGCCAGCAGGCGGGACAGAAACACA.

At least ten counts were recorded for this clone. The gene symbols are mouse symbols. The CDR3 end is not reached by the read, which stops 4 residues before it; the germline J gene fills it in. This chain joins TRBV13-3 and TRBJ2-2; perhaps TRBD1 as D (6 bases). V was shortened by 7 bases and J by 1 base, with 8 bases between the two germline ends. This CDR3 spans 13 amino acids. In germline, CDR1 is NNHDY, CDR2 SYVADS. CDR3 sequence reads: CASDRKNTGQLYF. Partial CDR3 DNA: TGTGCCAGCGACAGGAAAAACACCGGG.

This clone was observed many times. Any gene name here is a mouse gene name. The sequence runs out 4 residues before the end of the CDR3; the remainder is reconstructed from the germline J gene. The chain links TRBV13-3 to TRBJ2-4, with no clear D. Trimming left V 5 bases short and J 0 bases short, with 7 bases between. From germline, CDR1 is NNHDY and CDR2 SYVADS. There are 13 residues in the CDR3. Incomplete CDR3 DNA: TGTGCCAGCAGACCAGCTAGTCAAAAC. This codes for CASRPASQN. The entire CDR3 is CASRPASQNTLYF.

Many counts were recorded for this clone. The gene names given are mouse names. The DNA ends 4 residues before the CDR3 does, and the rest of the CDR3 is filled in from the germline J gene. This chain uses TRBV31 with TRBJ2-1, with TRBD1 identical over 7 bases. CDR1 and CDR2 (germline): GKSSPN, SITVG. V gave up 0 bases and J gave up 0 bases; unmatched junction bases: 2. The CDR3 has 15 amino acids. CDR3 DNA (partial): TGTGCCTGGAGTCTCGGGACAGATAACTATGCT. Protein sequence: CAWSLGTDNYA. The whole CDR3 reads CAWSLGTDNYAEQFF.

This clone appeared many times. The genes and germline here are from mouse. The read falls 4 residues short of the CDR3 end, and the missing part is taken from the germline J gene. The chain links TRBV14 to TRBJ2-7; D gene ambiguous. This CDR3 is built from 13 residues. Germline V gene sequence: CDR1 SGHDT, CDR2 FRDEAV. Here the CDR3 reads CASSFSGFYEQYF. The sequenced CDR3 bases are TGTGCCAGCAGTTTCTCTGGCTTTTAT. The full variable domain, completed using reference TRBV14 and TRBJ2-7, is EAGVTQSPRYAVLQEGQAVSFWCDPISGHDTLYWYQQPRDQGPQLLVYFRDEAVIDNSQLPSDRFSAVRPKGTNSTLKIQSAKQGDTATYLCASSFSGFYEQYFGPGTRLTVL.

The table lists this clone with many counts. Mouse germline and gene names are used. The read terminates 4 residues before the CDR3 end, so the remaining end is supplied by the germline J gene. This chain uses TRBV29 with TRBJ2-5; D not resolved. The CDR3 has 13 amino acids. CDR1 is MSHET and CDR2 is SYDVDS in the germline V gene. The DNA read from the CDR3 is TGTGCTAGCAGTCCCAATCTTGGGGAC. Its translation: CASSPNLGD. The CDR3 as a whole reads CASSPNLGDTQYF.